Listed below are T cell receptor beta chains from one sample, sequenced in a study of T cells in tumors after PD-1 blockade. Profiled with immunoSEQ multiplex PCR; TCRdb holds only in-frame clones, not every one. The sample has tens of thousands of clones; about 82% are singletons. The material sequenced was PBMCs, taken before anti-PD-1 treatment. The receptor set was obtained from a human donor with basal cell carcinoma. The CDR3 runs from the conserved cysteine through the conserved F or W. Clone size is given for some rows only: seen once, a few or many times, or a class if the clone is expanded.

v_call: TRBV27
j_call: TRBJ1-5
clone_size: few
cdr3_length: 15
cdr3_aa: CASSRGTGSSQPQHF

v_call: TRBV30
j_call: TRBJ2-5
clone_size: .
cdr3_length: 12
cdr3_aa: CAWSETQETQYF

v_call: TRBV14
j_call: TRBJ2-2
clone_size: .
cdr3_length: 16
cdr3_aa: CASSQDSTARTGELFF

v_call: TRBV7-9
j_call: TRBJ2-3
clone_size: once
cdr3_length: 14
cdr3_aa: CASRTAGRTDTQYF

v_call: TRBV3-1/TRBV3-2
j_call: TRBJ2-5
clone_size: .
cdr3_length: 21
cdr3_aa: CASSLTKRRTGTLRYQETQYF

v_call: TRBV18
j_call: TRBJ1-4
clone_size: .
cdr3_length: 13
cdr3_aa: CASSPIENEKLFF

v_call: TRBV7-2
j_call: TRBJ2-5
clone_size: .
cdr3_length: 14
cdr3_aa: CASSYGGGGETQYF

v_call: TRBV6-6
j_call: TRBJ2-7
clone_size: .
cdr3_length: 13
cdr3_aa: CASSLSPQWEQYF

v_call: TRBV15
j_call: TRBJ2-1
clone_size: .
cdr3_length: 16
cdr3_aa: CATSRGSGGPYNEQFF

v_call: TRBV6-4
j_call: TRBJ2-3
clone_size: .
cdr3_length: 15
cdr3_aa: CASSPTSEATDTQYF

v_call: TRBV7-8
j_call: TRBJ1-5
clone_size: few
cdr3_length: 17
cdr3_aa: CASSLDGRGSSNQPQHF

v_call: TRBV20-1
j_call: TRBJ2-3
clone_size: .
cdr3_length: 14
cdr3_aa: CSASDRGRTDTQYF

v_call: TRBV7-8
j_call: TRBJ1-5
clone_size: .
cdr3_length: 13
cdr3_aa: CASSLALDQPQHF

v_call: TRBV6-5
j_call: TRBJ1-1
clone_size: .
cdr3_length: 12
cdr3_aa: CASSFAQGEAFF

v_call: TRBV27
j_call: TRBJ2-7
clone_size: .
cdr3_length: 15
cdr3_aa: CASSQTGLQYYEQYF

v_call: TRBV30
j_call: TRBJ1-2
clone_size: .
cdr3_length: 12
cdr3_aa: CAWSGAGGGYTF

v_call: TRBV19
j_call: TRBJ2-6
clone_size: .
cdr3_length: 19
cdr3_aa: CASSRGFRTGVTGANVLTF

v_call: TRBV5-1
j_call: TRBJ2-2
clone_size: .
cdr3_length: 15
cdr3_aa: CASSVPVPNTGELFF

v_call: TRBV2
j_call: TRBJ2-7
clone_size: few
cdr3_length: 11
cdr3_aa: CASRRSYEQYF

v_call: TRBV30
j_call: TRBJ1-2
clone_size: .
cdr3_length: 13
cdr3_aa: CAWRRDRPYGYTF

v_call: TRBV30
j_call: TRBJ1-1
clone_size: .
cdr3_length: 12
cdr3_aa: CAWSVQGAEAFF

v_call: TRBV6-4
j_call: TRBJ1-5
clone_size: .
cdr3_length: 14
cdr3_aa: CARRGGVQYQPQHF

v_call: TRBV11-3
j_call: TRBJ2-2
clone_size: .
cdr3_length: 13
cdr3_aa: CASSFGFTGELFF

v_call: TRBV27
j_call: TRBJ1-2
clone_size: .
cdr3_length: 13
cdr3_aa: CASSGRRTRGYTF

v_call: TRBV7-3
j_call: TRBJ1-5
clone_size: .
cdr3_length: 13
cdr3_aa: CASSFDSNQPQHF

v_call: TRBV6-1
j_call: TRBJ1-2
clone_size: few
cdr3_length: 16
cdr3_aa: CASSEVGRGDSYGYTF

v_call: TRBV6-5
j_call: TRBJ1-6
clone_size: .
cdr3_length: 14
cdr3_aa: CAISTRNQNSPLHF

v_call: TRBV30
j_call: TRBJ1-2
clone_size: .
cdr3_length: 14
cdr3_aa: CAWSVRQANYGYTF

v_call: TRBV12-3/TRBV12-4
j_call: TRBJ2-3
clone_size: .
cdr3_length: 11
cdr3_aa: CASSFGGTQYF

v_call: TRBV14
j_call: TRBJ2-2
clone_size: .
cdr3_length: 18
cdr3_aa: CASSQDPVGSVGTGELFF

v_call: TRBV3-1/TRBV3-2
j_call: TRBJ1-1
clone_size: .
cdr3_length: 14
cdr3_aa: CASNYRGSNTEAFF

v_call: TRBV5-8
j_call: TRBJ1-2
clone_size: .
cdr3_length: 12
cdr3_aa: CASSPGNFGYTF

v_call: TRBV12-5
j_call: TRBJ2-7
clone_size: once
cdr3_length: 12
cdr3_aa: CASGSGTGEQYF

v_call: TRBV19
j_call: TRBJ2-1
clone_size: .
cdr3_length: 15
cdr3_aa: CASRIQTSHNTEQFF

v_call: TRBV18
j_call: TRBJ2-3
clone_size: .
cdr3_length: 14
cdr3_aa: CASSPPSRTDTQYF

v_call: TRBV27
j_call: TRBJ2-3
clone_size: .
cdr3_length: 15
cdr3_aa: CASSPTLLPTDTQYF

v_call: TRBV6-5
j_call: TRBJ1-1
clone_size: .
cdr3_length: 13
cdr3_aa: CASSLGVNTEAFF

v_call: TRBV5-1
j_call: TRBJ2-6
clone_size: .
cdr3_length: 17
cdr3_aa: CASSWDRGTEGANVLTF

v_call: TRBV5-8
j_call: TRBJ1-6
clone_size: once
cdr3_length: 15
cdr3_aa: CASSLGQNQNSPLHF

v_call: TRBV2
j_call: TRBJ2-3
clone_size: .
cdr3_length: 15
cdr3_aa: CASSENRRSTDTQYF

v_call: TRBV6-2/TRBV6-3
j_call: TRBJ1-4
clone_size: .
cdr3_length: 11
cdr3_aa: CASSWSEKLFF